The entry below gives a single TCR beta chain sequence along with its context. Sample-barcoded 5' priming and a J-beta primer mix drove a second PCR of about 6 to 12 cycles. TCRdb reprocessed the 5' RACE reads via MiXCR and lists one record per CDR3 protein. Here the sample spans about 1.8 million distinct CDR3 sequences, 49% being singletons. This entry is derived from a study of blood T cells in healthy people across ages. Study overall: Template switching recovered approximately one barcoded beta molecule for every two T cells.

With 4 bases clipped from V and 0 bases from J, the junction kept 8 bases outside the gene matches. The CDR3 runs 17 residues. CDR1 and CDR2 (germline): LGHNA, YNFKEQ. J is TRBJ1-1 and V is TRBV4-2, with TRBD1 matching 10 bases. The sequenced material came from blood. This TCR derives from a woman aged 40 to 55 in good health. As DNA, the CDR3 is TGTGCCAGCAGCCCCAGACCGGGACAGGGGTTGAACACTGAAGCTTTCTTT. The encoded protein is CASSPRPGQGLNTEAFF.